This T cell receptor (beta chain) was profiled in a study of T-cell reconstitution after alpha-beta-depleted transplantation in children. Whole-study findings and limits: Newly produced T cells mostly provided counts and TCRbeta diversity after one year, as hyperexpanded clones declined.

Using unique molecular identifiers, the investigators prepared the TCRbeta library. TCRdb reanalysed the PCR reads using MiXCR and keeps one entry per CDR3 protein. The data hold about 300,000 distinct CDR3 sequences, with 10% observed a single time. CDR1 is SGHNT, CDR2 YYREEE, per germline (reference sequence). The CDR3 extends over 15 amino acids. Trimming pared 4 bases from V and 6 bases from J, leaving 17 bases between. This clonotype was observed many times. What it binds is unknown. This chain connects TRBV5-4 to TRBJ2-1; D may match TRBD1 or TRBD2 (5 bases each). This sample comprised PBMCs, obtained before TCRalphabeta/CD19-depleted stem cell transplant. The TCR was taken from a boy under two years old with acute myeloid leukemia, due to receive a stem cell transplant. The CDR3 nucleotides read TGTGCCAGCAGCCCCCGGGACCGGGGCGGCAATGAGCAGTTCTTC. It codes for CASSPRDRGGNEQFF.